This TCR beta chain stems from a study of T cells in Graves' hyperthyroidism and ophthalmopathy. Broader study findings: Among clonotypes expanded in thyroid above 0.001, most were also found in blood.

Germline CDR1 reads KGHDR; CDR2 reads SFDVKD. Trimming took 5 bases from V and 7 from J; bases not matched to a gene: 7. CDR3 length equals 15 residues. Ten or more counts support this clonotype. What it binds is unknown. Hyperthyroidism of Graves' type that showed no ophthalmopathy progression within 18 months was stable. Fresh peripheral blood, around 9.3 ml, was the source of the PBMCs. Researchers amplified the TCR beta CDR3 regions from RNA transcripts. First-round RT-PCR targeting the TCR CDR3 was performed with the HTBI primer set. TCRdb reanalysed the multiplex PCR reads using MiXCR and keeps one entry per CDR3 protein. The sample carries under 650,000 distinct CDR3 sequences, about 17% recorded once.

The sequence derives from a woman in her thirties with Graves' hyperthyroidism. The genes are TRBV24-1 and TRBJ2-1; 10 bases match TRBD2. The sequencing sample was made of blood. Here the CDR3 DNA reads TGTGCCACCAGTGCCTCCCTAGCGGGAGTGAATGAGCAGTTCTTC. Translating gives CATSASLAGVNEQFF.